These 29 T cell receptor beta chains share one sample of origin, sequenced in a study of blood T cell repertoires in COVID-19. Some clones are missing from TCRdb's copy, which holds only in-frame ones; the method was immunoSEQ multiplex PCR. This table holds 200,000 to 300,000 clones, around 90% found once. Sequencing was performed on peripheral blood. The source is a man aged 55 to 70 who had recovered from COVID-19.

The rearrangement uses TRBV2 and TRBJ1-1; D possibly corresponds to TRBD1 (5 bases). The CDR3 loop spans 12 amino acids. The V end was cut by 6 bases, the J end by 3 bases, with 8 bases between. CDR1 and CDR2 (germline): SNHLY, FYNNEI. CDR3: CASRPGYTEAFF. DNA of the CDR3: TGTGCCAGCAGGCCAGGGTACACTGAAGCTTTCTTT.

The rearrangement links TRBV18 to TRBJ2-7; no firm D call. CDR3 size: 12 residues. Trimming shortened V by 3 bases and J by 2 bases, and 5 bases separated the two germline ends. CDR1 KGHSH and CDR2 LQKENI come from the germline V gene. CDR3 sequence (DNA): TGTGCCAGCTCACCCGACACCTACGAGCAGTACTTC. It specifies CASSPDTYEQYF.

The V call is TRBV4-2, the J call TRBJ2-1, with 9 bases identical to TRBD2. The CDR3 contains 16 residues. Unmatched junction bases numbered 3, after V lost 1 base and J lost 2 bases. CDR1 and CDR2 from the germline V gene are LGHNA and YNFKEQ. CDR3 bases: TGTGCCAGCAGCCAAGTAGGCGGGGGGGCCTACAATGAGCAGTTCTTC. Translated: CASSQVGGGAYNEQFF.

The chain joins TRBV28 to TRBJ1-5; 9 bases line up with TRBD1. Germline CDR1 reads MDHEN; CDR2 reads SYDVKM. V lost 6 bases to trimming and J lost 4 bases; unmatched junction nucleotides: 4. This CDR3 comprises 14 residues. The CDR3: CASSTGGGNQPQHF. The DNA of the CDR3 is TGTGCCAGCAGCACAGGGGGCGGAAATCAGCCCCAGCATTTT.

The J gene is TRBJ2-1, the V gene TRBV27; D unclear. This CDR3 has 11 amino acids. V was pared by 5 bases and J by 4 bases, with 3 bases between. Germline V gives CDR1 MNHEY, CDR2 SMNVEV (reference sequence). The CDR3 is CASSTYNEQFF. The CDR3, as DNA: TGTGCCAGCAGTACATACAATGAGCAGTTCTTC.

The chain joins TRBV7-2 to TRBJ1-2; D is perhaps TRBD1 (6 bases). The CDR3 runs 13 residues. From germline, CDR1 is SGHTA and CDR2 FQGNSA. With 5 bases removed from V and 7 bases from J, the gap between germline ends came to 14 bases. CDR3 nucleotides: TGTGCCAGCAGCCCTGACAGGTTTGGTGGCTACACCTTC. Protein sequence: CASSPDRFGGYTF.

The CDR3 reads CASSPGVVEKLFF. The CDR3 coding sequence is TGTGCCAGCAGCCCAGGGGTGGTTGAAAAACTGTTTTTT. The rearrangement joins TRBV27 to TRBJ1-4, with D possibly matching TRBD1 (6 bases). V was clipped by 6 bases and J by 7 bases, with 12 bases between them. This CDR3 has 13 amino acids. The germline V gene encodes CDR1 MNHEY and CDR2 SMNVEV (reference sequence).

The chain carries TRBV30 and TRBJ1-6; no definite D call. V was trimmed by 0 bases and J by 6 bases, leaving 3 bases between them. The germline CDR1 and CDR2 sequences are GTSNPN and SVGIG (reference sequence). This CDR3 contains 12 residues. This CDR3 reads CAWSVLNSPLHF. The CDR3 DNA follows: TGTGCCTGGAGTGTACTTAATTCACCCCTCCACTTT.

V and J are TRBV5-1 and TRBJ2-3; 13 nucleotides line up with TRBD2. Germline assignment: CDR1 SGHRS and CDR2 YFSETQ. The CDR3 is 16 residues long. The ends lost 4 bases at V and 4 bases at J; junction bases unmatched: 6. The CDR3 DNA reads TGCGCCAGCAGCACGGGACTAGCGGGGTTCGCAGATACGCAGTATTTT. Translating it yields CASSTGLAGFADTQYF.

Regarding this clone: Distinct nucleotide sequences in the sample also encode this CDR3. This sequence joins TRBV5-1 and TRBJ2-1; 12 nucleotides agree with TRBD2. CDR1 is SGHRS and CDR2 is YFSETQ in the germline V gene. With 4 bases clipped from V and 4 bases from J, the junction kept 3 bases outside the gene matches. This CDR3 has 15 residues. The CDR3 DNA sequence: TGCGCCAGCAGCCCCGGGACTAGCGGGTACAATGAGCAGTTCTTC. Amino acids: CASSPGTSGYNEQFF.

The CDR3, as DNA: TGTGCCACCAAAAGTACAGGGGGGACTGAAGCTTTCTTT. Its translation: CATKSTGGTEAFF. This chain connects TRBV24-1 to TRBJ1-1; 8 bases are shared with TRBD1. There are 13 residues in the CDR3. With V trimmed by 8 bases and J by 5 bases, 6 bases remained unmatched. Looked up from germline, CDR1 is KGHDR and CDR2 is SFDVKD.

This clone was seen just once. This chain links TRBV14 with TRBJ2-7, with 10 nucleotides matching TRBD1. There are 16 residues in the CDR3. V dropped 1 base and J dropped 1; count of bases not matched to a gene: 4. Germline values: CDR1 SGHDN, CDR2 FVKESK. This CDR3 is CASSQADRGISYEQYF. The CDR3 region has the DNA TGTGCCAGCAGCCAAGCGGACAGGGGGATTTCCTACGAGCAGTACTTC.

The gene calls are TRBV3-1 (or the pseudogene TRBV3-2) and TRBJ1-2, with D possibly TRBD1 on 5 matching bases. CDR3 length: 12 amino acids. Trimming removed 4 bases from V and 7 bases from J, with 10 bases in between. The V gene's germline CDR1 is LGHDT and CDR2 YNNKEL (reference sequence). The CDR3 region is CASSPDSSGYTF. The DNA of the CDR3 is TGTGCCAGCAGCCCCGACAGTTCTGGCTACACCTTC.

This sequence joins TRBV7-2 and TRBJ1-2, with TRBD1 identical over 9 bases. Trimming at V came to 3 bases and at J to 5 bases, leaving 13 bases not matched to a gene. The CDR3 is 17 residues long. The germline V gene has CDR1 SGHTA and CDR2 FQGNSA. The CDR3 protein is CASSFGQGPLVYYGYTF. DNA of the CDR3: TGTGCCAGCAGCTTTGGACAGGGGCCCCTCGTTTATTATGGCTACACCTTC. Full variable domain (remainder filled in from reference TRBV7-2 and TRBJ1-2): GAGVSQSPSNKVTEKGKDVELRCDPISGHTALYWYRQSLGQGLEFLIYFQGNSAPDKSGLPSDRFSAERTGGSVSTLTIQRTQQEDSAVYLCASSFGQGPLVYYGYTFGSGTRLTVV.

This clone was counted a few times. The CDR3 DNA reads TGTGCCACCAGCTCCGCGGCTAGCACAGATACGCAGTATTTT. This codes for CATSSAASTDTQYF. The rearrangement uses TRBV24-1 and TRBJ2-3; D is ambiguous. The CDR3 is made up of 14 amino acids. Germline V gene sequence: CDR1 KGHDR, CDR2 SFDVKD. V was trimmed by 7 bases and J by 0 bases, leaving 10 bases between them.

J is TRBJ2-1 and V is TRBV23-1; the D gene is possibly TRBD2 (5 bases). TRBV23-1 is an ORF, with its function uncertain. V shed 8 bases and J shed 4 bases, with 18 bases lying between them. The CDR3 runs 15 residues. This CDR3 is CASLKRPGRYNEQFF. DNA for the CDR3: TGCGCCAGCCTTAAGCGGCCTGGACGTTACAATGAGCAGTTCTTC.

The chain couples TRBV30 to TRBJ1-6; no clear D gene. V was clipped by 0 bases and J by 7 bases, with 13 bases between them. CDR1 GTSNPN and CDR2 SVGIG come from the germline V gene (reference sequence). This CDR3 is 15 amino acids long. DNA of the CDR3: TGTGCCTGGAGTGTACGTAGGGAGGAGAATTCACCCCTCCACTTT. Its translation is CAWSVRREENSPLHF.

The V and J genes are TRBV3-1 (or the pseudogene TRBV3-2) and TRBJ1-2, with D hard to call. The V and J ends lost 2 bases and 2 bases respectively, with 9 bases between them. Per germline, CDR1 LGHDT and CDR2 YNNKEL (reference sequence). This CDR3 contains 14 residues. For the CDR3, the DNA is TGTGCCAGCAGCCAATCGGTCGGGAACTATGGCTACACCTTC. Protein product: CASSQSVGNYGYTF.

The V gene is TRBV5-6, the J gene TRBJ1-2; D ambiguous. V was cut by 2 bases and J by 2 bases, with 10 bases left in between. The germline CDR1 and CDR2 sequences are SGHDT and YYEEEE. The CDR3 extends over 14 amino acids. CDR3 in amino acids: CASSFGSHNYGYTF. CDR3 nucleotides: TGTGCCAGCAGCTTTGGCAGTCACAACTATGGCTACACCTTC.

Written as DNA, the CDR3 is TGTGCCAGTAGTAAGGACAGGAAGAACACTGAAGCTTTCTTT. Translating gives CASSKDRKNTEAFF. The rearrangement links TRBV19 to TRBJ1-1; 7 bases are a match to TRBD1. The V and J ends lost 4 bases and 1 base, in that order; junction bases with no gene match: 3. CDR1 and CDR2 (germline): LNHDA, SQIVND (reference sequence). This CDR3 has 14 amino acids.

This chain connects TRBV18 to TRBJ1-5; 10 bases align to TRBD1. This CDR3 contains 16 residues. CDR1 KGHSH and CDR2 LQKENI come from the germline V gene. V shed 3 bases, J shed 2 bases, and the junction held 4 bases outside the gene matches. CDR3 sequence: CASSPRDRGGNQPQHF. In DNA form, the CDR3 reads TGTGCCAGCTCACCTCGGGACAGGGGTGGCAATCAGCCCCAGCATTTT.

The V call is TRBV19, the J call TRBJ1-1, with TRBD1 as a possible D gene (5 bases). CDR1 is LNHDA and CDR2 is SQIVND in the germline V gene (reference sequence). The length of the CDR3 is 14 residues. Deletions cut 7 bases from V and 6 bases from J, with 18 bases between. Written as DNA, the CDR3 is TGTGCCAGTATGTCACAGGCCCTCGGCGCTGAAGCTTTCTTT. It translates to CASMSQALGAEAFF.

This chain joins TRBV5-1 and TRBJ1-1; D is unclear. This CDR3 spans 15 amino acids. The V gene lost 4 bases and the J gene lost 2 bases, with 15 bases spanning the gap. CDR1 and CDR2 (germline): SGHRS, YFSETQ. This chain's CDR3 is CASSPPVTTNTEAFF. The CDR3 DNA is TGCGCCAGCAGCCCCCCCGTGACAACTAACACTGAAGCTTTCTTT.

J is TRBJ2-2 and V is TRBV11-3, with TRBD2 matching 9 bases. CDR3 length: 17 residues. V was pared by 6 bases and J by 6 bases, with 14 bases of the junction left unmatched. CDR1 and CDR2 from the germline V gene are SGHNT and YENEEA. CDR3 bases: TGTGCCAGCAGTCAAAGGGTCGGCGGGGGGGCGGCCGGGGAGCTGTTTTTT. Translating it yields CASSQRVGGGAAGELFF.

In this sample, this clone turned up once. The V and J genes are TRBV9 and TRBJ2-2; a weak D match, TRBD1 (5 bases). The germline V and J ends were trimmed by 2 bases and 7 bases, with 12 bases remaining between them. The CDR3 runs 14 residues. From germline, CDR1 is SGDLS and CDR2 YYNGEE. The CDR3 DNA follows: TGTGCCAGCAGCGTGCCACAGGAAAACGGGGAGCTGTTTTTT. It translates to CASSVPQENGELFF.

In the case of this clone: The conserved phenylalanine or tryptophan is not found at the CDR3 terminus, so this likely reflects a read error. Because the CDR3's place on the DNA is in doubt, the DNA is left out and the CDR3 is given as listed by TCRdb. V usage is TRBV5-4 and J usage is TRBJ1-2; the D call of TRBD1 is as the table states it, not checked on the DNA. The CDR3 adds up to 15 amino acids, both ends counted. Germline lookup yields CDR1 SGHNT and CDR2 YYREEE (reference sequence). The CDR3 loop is CASSLQGQGKSRLHL.

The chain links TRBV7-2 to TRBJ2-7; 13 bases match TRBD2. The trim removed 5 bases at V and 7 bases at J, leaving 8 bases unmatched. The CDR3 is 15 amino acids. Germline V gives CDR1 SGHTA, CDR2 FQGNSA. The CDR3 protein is CASSGGTSGVREQYF. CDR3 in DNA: TGTGCCAGCAGCGGGGGGACTAGCGGGGTGAGGGAGCAGTACTTC.

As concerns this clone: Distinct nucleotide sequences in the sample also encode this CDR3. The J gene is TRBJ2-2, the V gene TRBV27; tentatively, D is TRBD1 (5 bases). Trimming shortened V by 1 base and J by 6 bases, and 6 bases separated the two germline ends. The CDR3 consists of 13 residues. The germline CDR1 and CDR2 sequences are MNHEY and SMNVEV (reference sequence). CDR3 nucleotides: TGTGCCAGCAGTTTATTGGGGCCCGGGGAGCTGTTTTTT. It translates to CASSLLGPGELFF.

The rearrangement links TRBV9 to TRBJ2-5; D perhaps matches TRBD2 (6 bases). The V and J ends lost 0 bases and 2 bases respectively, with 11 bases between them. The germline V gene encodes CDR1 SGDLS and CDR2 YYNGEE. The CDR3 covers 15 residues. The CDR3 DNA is TGTGCCAGCAGCGTAGTTGCGGGGAGACAAGAGACCCAGTACTTC. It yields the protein CASSVVAGRQETQYF.